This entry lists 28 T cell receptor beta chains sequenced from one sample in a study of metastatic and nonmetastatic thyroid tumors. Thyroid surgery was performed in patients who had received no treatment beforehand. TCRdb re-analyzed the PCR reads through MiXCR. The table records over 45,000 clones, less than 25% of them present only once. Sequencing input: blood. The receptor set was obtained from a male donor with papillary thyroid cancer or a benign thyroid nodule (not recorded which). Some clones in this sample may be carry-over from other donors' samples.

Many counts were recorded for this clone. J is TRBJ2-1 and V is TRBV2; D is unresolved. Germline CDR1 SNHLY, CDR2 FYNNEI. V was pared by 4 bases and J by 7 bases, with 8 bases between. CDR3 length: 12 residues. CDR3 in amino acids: CASSVTGNEQFF. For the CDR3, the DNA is TGTGCCAGCAGTGTAACGGGTAATGAGCAGTTCTTC.

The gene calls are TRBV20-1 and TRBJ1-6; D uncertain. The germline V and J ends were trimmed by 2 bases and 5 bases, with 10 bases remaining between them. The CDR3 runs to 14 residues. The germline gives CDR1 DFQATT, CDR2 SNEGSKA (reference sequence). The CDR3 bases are TGCAGTGCTAGAACTATTTGGGATAATTCACCCCTCCACTTT. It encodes CSARTIWDNSPLHF.

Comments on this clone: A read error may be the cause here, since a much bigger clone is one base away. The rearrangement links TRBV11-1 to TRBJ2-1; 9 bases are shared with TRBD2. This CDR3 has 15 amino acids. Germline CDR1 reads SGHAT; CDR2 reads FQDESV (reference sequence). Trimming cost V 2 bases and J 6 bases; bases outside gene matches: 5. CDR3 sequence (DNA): TGTGCCAGCAGCTTATACGCGGGAGGGTGCAATGAGCAGTTCTTC. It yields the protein CASSLYAGGCNEQFF. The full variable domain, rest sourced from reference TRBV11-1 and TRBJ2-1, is EAEVAQSPRYKITEKSQAVAFWCDPISGHATLYWYRQILGQGPELLVQFQDESVVDDSQLPKDRFSAERLKGVDSTLKIQPAELGDSAMYLCASSLYAGGCNEQFFGPGTRLTVL.

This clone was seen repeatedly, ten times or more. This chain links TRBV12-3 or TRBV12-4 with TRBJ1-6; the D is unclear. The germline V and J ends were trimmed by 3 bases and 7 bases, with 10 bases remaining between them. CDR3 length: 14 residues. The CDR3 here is CASSFATANSPLHF. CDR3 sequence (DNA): TGTGCCAGCAGTTTTGCGACGGCAAATTCACCCCTCCACTTT.

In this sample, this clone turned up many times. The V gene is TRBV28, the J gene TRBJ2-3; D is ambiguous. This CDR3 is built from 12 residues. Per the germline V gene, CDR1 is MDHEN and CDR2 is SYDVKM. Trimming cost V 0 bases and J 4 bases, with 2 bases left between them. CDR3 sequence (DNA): TGTGCCAGCAGTTTATGGGCAGATACGCAGTATTTT. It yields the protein CASSLWADTQYF.

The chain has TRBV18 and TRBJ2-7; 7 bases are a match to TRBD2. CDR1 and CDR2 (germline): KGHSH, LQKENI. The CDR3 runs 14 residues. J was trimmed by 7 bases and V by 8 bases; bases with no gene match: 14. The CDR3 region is CASTLAAHRGEQYF. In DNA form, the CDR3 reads TGTGCCAGCACGCTAGCGGCACACCGGGGGGAGCAGTACTTC. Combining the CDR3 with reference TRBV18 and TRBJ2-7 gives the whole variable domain NAGVMQNPRHLVRRRGQEARLRCSPMKGHSHVYWYRQLPEEGLKFMVYLQKENIIDESGMPKERFSAEFPKEGPSILRIQQVVRGDSAAYFCASTLAAHRGEQYFGPGTRLTVT.

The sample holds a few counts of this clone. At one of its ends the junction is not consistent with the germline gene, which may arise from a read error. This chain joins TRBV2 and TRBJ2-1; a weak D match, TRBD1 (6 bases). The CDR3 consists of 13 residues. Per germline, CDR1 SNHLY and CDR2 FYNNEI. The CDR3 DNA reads TGTGCCAGCTTGACAGGCGGTACAGATGAGCAATTCTTC. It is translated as CASLTGGTDEQFF.

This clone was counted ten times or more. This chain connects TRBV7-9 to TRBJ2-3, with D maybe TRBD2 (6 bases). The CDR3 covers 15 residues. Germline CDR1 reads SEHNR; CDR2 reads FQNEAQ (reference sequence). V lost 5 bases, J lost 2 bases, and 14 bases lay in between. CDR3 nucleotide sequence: TGTGCCAGCAGCCCCAGGGCGCGGGACACAGATACGCAGTATTTT. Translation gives CASSPRARDTDTQYF.

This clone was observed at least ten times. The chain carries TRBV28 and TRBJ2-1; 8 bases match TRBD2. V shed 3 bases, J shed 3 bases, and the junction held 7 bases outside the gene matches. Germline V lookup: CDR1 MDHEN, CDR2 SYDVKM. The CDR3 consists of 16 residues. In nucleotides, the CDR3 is TGTGCCAGCAGTTTGACCAGCGGGAGAATCTACAATGAGCAGTTCTTC. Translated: CASSLTSGRIYNEQFF.

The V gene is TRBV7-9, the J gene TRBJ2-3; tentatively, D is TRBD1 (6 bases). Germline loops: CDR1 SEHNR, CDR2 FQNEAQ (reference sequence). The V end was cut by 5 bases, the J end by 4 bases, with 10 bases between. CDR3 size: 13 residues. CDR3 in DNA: TGTGCCAGCAGCGCAGCAGGGGCAGATACGCAGTATTTT. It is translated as CASSAAGADTQYF.

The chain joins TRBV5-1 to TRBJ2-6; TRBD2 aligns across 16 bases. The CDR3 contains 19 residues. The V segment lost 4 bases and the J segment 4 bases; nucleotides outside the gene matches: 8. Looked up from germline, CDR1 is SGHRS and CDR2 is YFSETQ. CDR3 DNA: TGCGCCAGCAGCCCAGGGACTAGCGGGGGGGCCTTCGGGGCCAACGTCCTGACTTTC. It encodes CASSPGTSGGAFGANVLTF.

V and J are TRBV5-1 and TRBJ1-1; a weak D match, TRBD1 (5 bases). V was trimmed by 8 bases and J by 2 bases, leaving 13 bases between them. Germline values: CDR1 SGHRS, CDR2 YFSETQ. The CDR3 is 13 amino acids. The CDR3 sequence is CARRGELNTEAFF. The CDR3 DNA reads TGCGCCAGAAGGGGAGAGCTAAACACTGAAGCTTTCTTT.

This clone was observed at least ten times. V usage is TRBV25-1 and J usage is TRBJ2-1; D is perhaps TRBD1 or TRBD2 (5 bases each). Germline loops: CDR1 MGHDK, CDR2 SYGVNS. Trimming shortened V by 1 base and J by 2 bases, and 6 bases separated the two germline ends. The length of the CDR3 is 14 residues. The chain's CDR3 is CASSELGAYNEQFF. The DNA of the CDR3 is TGTGCCAGCAGTGAATTGGGGGCCTACAATGAGCAGTTCTTC.

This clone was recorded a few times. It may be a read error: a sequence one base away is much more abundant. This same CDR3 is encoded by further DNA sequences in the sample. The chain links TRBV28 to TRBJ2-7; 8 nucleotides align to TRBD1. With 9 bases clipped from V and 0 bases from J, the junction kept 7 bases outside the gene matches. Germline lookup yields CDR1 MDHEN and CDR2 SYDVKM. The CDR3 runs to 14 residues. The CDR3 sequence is CASGTGGSSYEQYF. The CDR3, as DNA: TGTGCCAGTGGTACAGGGGGGAGCTCCTACGAGCAGTACTTC.

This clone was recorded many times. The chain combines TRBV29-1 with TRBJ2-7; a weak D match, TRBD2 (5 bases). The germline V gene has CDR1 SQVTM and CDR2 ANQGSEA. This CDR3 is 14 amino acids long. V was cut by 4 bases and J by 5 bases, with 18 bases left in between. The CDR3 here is CSVAEGVGVNEQYF. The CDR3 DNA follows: TGCAGCGTTGCCGAGGGAGTGGGTGTAAACGAGCAGTACTTC.

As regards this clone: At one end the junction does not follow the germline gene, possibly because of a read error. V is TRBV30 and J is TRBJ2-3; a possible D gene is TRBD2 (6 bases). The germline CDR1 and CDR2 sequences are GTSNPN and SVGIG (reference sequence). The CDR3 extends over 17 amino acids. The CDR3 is CAWRGTRLWSSTGTQYF. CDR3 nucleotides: TGTGCCTGGAGGGGGACTCGATTATGGTCTAGCACAGGTACGCAGTATTTT.

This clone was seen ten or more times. In DNA, the CDR3 is TGTGCCAGCAGCGTAGGGCAAACTAGCGGGGGGGCTGGGGCCAACGTCCTGACTTTC. This codes for CASSVGQTSGGAGANVLTF. The V gene is TRBV9, the J gene TRBJ2-6; 13 bases are a match to TRBD2. V lost 0 bases, J lost 2 bases, and 5 bases stayed unmatched. Germline V gene data show CDR1 as SGDLS and CDR2 as YYNGEE. The CDR3 length is 19 residues.

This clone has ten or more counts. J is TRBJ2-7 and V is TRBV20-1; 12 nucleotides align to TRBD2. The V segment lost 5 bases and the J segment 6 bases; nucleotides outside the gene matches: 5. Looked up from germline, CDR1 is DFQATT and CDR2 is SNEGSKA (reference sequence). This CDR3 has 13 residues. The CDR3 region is CSAASGRVREQYF. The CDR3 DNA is TGCAGTGCTGCTAGCGGGAGGGTCCGCGAGCAGTACTTC.

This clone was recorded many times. Here the CDR3 DNA reads TGCGCCAGCAGCCAAGGGCCACTAGCGGGAGTTGGTAATGAGCAGTTCTTC. Residues: CASSQGPLAGVGNEQFF. The chain uses TRBV4-1 and TRBJ2-1; 11 nucleotides agree with TRBD2. The CDR3 extends over 17 amino acids. Germline V gives CDR1 MGHRA, CDR2 YSYEKL. V was pared by 1 base and J by 7 bases, with 9 bases of the junction left unmatched.

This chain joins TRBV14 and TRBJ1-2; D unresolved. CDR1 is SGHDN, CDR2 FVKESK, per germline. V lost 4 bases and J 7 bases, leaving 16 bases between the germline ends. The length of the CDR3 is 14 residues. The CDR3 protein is CASSLLGEVSGYTF. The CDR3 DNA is TGTGCCAGCAGCCTACTTGGGGAGGTGTCTGGCTACACCTTC.

This chain's CDR3 is CPIKLRGLSYEQYF. DNA for the CDR3: TGTCCCATCAAACTCAGGGGGCTTTCCTACGAGCAGTACTTC. The chain joins TRBV5-6 to TRBJ2-7, with TRBD1 matching over 8 bases. From germline, CDR1 is SGHDT and CDR2 YYEEEE. This CDR3 contains 14 residues.

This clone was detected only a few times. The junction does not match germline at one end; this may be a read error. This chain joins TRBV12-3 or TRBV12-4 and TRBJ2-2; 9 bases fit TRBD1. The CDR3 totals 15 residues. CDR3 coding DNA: TGTGCCAGCGGGCAACAGGGGGCGGGCACCGTGGAGCTGTTTTTT. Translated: CASGQQGAGTVELFF.

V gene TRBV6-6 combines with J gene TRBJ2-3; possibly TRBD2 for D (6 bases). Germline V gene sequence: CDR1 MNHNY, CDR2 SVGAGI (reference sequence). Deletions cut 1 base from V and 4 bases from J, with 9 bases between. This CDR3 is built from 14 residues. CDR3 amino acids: CASSYLRGSDTQYF. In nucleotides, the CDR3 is TGTGCCAGCAGTTACTTGCGGGGCTCAGATACGCAGTATTTT.

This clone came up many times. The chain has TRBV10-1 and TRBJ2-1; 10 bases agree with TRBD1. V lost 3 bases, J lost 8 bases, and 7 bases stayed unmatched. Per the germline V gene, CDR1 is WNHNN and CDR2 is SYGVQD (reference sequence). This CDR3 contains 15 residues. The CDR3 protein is CASSDPGQGWHEQFF. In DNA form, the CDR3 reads TGCGCCAGCAGTGACCCGGGACAGGGGTGGCATGAGCAGTTCTTC.

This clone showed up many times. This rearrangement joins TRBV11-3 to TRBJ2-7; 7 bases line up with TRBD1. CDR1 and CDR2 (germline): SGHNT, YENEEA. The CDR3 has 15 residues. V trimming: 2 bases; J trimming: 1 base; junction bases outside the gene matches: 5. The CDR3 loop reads CASSLTGTASYEQYF. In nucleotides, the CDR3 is TGTGCCAGCAGCTTAACAGGGACAGCATCCTACGAGCAGTACTTC. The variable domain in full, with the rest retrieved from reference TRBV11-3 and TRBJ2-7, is EAGVVQSPRYKIIEKKQPVAFWCNPISGHNTLYWYLQNLGQGPELLIRYENEEAVDDSQLPKDRFSAERLKGVDSTLKIQPAELGDSAVYLCASSLTGTASYEQYFGPGTRLTVT.

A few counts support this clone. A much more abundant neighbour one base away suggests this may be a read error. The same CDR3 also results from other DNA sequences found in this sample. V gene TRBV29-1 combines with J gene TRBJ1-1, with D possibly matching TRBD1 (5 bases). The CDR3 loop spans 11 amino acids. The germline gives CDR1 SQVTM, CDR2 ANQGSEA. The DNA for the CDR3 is TGCAGCGTCCAAGGGGAAACTGAGGCTTTCTTT. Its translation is CSVQGETEAFF.

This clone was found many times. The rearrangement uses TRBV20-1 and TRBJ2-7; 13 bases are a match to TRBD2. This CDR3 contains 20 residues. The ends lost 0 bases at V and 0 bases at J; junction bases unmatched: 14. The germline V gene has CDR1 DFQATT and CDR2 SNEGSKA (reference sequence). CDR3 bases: TGCAGTGCTAGAGATTGGGAAAAAAGACTAGCGGGAGGCCTCTCCTACGAGCAGTACTTC. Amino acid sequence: CSARDWEKRLAGGLSYEQYF.

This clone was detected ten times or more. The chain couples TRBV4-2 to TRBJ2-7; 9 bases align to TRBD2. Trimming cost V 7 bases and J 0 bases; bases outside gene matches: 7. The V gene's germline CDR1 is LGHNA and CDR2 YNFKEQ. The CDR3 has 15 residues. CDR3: CASTLGLAGSYEQYF. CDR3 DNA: TGTGCCAGCACCCTGGGACTAGCCGGCTCCTACGAGCAGTACTTC.